This T cell receptor beta chain was profiled in a study of blood T cell repertoires in COVID-19. With 7 bases removed from V and 4 bases from J, the gap between germline ends came to 16 bases. The CDR3 is 14 amino acids. CDR1 and CDR2 (germline): SGHVS, FNYEAQ. TCRdb's copy holds only in-frame clones and misses some; the assay was immunoSEQ multiplex PCR. The sample has about 200,000 clones, roughly 90% seen once. V usage is TRBV7-6 and J usage is TRBJ1-1; D is unresolved. Input material: PBMCs or T cells enriched from blood (not recorded which). The TCR was taken from a woman aged 30 to 39 with acute COVID-19. The CDR3 spells CASTMTTEGTEAFF. CDR3 sequence (DNA): TGTGCCAGCACCATGACCACGGAGGGCACTGAAGCTTTCTTT.